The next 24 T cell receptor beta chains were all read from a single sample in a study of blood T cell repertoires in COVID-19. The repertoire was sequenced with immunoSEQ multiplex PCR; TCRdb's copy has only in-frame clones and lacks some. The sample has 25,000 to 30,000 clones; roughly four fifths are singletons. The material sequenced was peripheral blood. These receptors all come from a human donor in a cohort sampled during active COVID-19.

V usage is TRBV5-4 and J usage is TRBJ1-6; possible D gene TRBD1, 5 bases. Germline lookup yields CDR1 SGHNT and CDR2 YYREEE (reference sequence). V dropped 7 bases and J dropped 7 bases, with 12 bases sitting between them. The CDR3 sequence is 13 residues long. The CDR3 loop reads CASATGFNSPLHF. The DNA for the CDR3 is TGTGCCAGCGCAACAGGTTTCAATTCACCCCTCCACTTT. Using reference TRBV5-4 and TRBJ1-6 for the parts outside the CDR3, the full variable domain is ETGVTQSPTHLIKTRGQQVTLRCSSQSGHNTVSWYQQALGQGPQFIFQYYREEENGRGNFPPRFSGLQFPNYSSELNVNALELDDSALYLCASATGFNSPLHFGNGTRLTVT.

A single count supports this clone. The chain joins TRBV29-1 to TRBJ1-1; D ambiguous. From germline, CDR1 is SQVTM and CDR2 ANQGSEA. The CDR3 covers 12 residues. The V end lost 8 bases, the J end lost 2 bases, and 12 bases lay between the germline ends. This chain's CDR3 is CSTETHNTEAFF. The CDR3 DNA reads TGCAGCACTGAGACACATAACACTGAAGCTTTCTTT.

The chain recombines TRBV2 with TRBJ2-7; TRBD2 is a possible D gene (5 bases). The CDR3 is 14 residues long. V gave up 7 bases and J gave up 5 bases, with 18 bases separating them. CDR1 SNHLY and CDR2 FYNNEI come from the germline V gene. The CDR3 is CASTRIRGEDEQYF. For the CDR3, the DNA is TGTGCCAGCACCCGTATACGGGGAGAGGACGAGCAGTACTTC.

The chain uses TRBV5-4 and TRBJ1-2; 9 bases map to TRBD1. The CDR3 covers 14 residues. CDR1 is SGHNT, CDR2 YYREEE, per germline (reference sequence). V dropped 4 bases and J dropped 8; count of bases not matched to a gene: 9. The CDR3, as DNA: TGTGCCAGCAGCGGAACAGGGACAGGGCGCGGCTACACCTTC. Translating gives CASSGTGTGRGYTF.

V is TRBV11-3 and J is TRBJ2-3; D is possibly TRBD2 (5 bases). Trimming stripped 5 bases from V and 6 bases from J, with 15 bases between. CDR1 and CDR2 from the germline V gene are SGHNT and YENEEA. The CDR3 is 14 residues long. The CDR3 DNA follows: TGTGCCAGCAGCCCCGGGAAGGCCCCGGATACGCAGTATTTT. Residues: CASSPGKAPDTQYF.

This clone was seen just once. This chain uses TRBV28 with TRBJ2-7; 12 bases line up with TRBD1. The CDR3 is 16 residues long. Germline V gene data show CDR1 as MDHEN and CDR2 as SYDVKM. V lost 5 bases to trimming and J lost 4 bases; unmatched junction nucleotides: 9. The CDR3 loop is CASSNTGTGGMYEQYF. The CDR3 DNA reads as TGTGCCAGCAGTAATACCGGGACAGGGGGCATGTACGAGCAGTACTTC.

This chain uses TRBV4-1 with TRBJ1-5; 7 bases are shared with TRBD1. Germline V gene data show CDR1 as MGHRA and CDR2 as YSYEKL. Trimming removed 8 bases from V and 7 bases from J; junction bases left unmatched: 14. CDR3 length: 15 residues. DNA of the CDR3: TGCGCCAGCGCCATATCGACAGGGTCCTACCAGCCCCAGCATTTT. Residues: CASAISTGSYQPQHF.

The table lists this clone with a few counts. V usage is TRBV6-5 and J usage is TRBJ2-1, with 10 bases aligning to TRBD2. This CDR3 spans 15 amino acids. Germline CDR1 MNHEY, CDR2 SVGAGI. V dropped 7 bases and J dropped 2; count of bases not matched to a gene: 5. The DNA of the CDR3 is TGTGCCAGCACCTGGACTAGCGGTACCTACAATGAGCAGTTCTTC. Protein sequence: CASTWTSGTYNEQFF.

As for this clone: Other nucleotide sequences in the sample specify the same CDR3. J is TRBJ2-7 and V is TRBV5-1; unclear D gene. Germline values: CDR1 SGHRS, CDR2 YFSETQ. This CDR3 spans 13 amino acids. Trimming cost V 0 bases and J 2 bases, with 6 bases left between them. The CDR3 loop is CASSLDRTYEQYF. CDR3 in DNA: TGCGCCAGCAGCTTGGACAGAACCTACGAGCAGTACTTC.

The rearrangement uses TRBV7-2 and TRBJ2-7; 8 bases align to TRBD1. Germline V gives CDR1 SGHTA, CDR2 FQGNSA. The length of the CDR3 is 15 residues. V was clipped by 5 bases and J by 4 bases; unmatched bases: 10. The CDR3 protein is CASSPSRRQGYEQYF. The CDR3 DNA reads TGTGCCAGCAGCCCGAGTAGGCGACAGGGGTACGAGCAGTACTTC.

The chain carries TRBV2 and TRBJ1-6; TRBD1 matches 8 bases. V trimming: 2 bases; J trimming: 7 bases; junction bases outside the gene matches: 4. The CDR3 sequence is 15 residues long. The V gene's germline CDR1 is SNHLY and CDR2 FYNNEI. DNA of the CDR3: TGTGCCAGCAGTGAAAGGGGGACAGGCAATTCACCCCTCCACTTT. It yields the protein CASSERGTGNSPLHF. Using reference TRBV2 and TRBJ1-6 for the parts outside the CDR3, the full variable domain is EPEVTQTPSHQVTQMGQEVILRCVPISNHLYFYWYRQILGQKVEFLVSFYNNEISEKSEIFDDQFSVERPDGSNFTLKIRSTKLEDSAMYFCASSERGTGNSPLHFGNGTRLTVT.

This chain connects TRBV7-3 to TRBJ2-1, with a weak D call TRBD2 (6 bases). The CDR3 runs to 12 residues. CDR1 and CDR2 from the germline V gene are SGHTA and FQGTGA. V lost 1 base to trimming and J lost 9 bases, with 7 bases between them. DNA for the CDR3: TGTGCCAGCAGCTTAATGGGACTTGAGCAGTTCTTC. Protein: CASSLMGLEQFF.

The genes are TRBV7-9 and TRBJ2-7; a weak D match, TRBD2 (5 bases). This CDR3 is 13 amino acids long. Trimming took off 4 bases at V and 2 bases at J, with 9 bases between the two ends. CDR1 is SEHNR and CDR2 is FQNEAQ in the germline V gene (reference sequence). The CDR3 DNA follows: TGTGCCAGCAGCTCCTGGGGAGCCTACGAGCAGTACTTC. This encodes CASSSWGAYEQYF.

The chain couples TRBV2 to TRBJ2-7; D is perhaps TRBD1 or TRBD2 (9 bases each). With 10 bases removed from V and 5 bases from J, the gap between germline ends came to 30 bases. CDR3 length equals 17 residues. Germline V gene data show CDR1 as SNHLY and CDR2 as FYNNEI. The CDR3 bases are TGTGCCACCCCTAAGGACAGGGGAGGGCTAGCGGGAAACGAGCAGTACTTC. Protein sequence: CATPKDRGGLAGNEQYF. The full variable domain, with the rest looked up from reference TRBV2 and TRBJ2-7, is EPEVTQTPSHQVTQMGQEVILRCVPISNHLYFYWYRQILGQKVEFLVSFYNNEISEKSEIFDDQFSVERPDGSNFTLKIRSTKLEDSAMYFCATPKDRGGLAGNEQYFGPGTRLTVT.

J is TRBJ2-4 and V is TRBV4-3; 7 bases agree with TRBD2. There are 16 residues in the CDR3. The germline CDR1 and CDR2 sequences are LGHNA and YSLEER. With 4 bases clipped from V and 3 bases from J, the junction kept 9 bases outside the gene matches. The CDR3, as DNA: TGCGCCAGCAGCCCCACCCTAGCGGACTTCAAAAACATTCAGTACTTC. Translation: CASSPTLADFKNIQYF.

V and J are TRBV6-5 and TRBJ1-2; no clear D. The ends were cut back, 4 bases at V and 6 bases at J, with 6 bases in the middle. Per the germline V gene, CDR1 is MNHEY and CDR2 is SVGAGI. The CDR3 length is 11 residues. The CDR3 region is CASSSLDGYTF. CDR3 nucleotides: TGTGCCAGCAGTTCCCTAGATGGCTACACCTTC.

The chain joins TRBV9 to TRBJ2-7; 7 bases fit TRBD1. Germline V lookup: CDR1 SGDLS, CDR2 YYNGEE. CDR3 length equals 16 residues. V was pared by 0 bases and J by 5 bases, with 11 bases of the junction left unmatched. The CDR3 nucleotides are TGTGCCAGCAGCGTAGGAGGGGGCGGTTTTCGGGACGAGCAGTACTTC. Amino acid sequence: CASSVGGGGFRDEQYF.

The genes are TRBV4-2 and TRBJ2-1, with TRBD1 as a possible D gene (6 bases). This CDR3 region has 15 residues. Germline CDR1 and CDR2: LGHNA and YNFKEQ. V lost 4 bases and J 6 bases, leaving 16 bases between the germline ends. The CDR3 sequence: CASSLDPGDRNEQFF. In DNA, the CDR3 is TGTGCCAGCAGCCTGGACCCAGGGGACCGCAATGAGCAGTTCTTC.

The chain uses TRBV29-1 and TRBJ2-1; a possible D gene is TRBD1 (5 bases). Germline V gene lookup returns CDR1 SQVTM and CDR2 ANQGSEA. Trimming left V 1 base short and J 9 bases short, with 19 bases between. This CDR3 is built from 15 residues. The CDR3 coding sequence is TGCAGCGTTGAAGGGGTGGGTAGCAGGGCGGTTGAGCAGTTCTTC. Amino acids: CSVEGVGSRAVEQFF.

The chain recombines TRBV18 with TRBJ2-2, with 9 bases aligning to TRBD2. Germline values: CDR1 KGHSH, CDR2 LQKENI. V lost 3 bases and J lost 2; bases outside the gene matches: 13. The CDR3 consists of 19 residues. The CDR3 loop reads CASSPGRTSVEENTGELFF. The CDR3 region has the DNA TGTGCCAGCTCACCGGGAAGGACTAGCGTCGAGGAAAACACCGGGGAGCTGTTTTTT.

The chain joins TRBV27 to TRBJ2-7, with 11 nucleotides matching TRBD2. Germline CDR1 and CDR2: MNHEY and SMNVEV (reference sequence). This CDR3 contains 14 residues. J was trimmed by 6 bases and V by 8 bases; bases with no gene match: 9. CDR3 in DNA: TGTGCCAGCGGAATAGCGGGAGGGTTGCGCGAGCAGTACTTC. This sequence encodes CASGIAGGLREQYF.

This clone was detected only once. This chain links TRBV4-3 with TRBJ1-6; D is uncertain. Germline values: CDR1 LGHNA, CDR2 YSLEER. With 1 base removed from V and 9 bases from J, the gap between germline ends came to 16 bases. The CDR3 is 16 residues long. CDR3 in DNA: TGCGCCAGCAGCCAAGGCGCGGTAGTTTTGAGTTCACCCCTCCACTTT. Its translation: CASSQGAVVLSSPLHF.

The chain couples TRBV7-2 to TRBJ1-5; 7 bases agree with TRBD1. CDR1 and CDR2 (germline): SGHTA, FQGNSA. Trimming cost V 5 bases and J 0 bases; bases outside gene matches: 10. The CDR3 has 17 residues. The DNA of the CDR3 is TGTGCCAGCAGCCTTAGACAGGGAGACTTTAGCAATCAGCCCCAGCATTTT. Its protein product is CASSLRQGDFSNQPQHF.

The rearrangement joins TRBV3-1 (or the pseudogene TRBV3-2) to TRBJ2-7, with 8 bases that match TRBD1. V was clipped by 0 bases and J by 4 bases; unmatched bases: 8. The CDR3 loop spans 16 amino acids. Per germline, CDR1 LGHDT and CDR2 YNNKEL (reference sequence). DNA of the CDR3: TGTGCCAGCAGCCAAGATGGGGCAGGGGGCATATACGAGCAGTACTTC. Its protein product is CASSQDGAGGIYEQYF.